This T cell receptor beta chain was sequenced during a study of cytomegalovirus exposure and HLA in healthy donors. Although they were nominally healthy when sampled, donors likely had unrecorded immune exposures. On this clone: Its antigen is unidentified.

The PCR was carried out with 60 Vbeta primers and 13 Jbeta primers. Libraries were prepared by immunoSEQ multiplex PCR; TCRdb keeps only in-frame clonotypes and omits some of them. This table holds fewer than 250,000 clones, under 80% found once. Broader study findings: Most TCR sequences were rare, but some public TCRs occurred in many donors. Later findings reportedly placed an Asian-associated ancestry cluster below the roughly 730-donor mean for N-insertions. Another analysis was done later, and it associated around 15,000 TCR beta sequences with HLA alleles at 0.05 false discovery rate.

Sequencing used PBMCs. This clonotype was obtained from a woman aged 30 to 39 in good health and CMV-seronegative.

The CDR3 sequence: CASSLLQGTYGYTF. The CDR3 nucleotides are TGCGCCAGCAGCTTGCTACAGGGTACCTATGGCTACACCTTC. The V call is TRBV5-1, the J call TRBJ1-2; the D gene is possibly TRBD1 (6 bases). This CDR3 is 14 amino acids long. V lost 1 base, J lost 4 bases, and 11 bases lay in between. Germline V gene data show CDR1 as SGHRS and CDR2 as YFSETQ.